This T cell receptor beta chain appears in the sequencing data of a study of blood T cell repertoires in COVID-19. As originally analysed: For nucleated cells, counts were estimated from reference gene primer amplification. Profiling relied on immunoSEQ multiplex PCR, and the TCRdb table lists in-frame clones only, not all of them. V, J and clone size are those of that table, while D and trimming were read from the DNA. The sample has about 240,000 clones, 88% seen once. The CDR3 contains 12 residues. V was trimmed by 1 base and J by 3 bases, leaving 4 bases between them. CDR1 and CDR2 (germline): SGHNT, YENEEA.

The chain combines TRBV11-3 with TRBJ2-7; D gene ambiguous. The clonotype comes from a woman aged 25 to 39 with acute or convalescent COVID-19. The sequenced sample consisted of peripheral blood. The CDR3 here is CASSLGSYEQYF. The CDR3 coding sequence is TGTGCCAGCAGCTTAGGCAGCTACGAGCAGTACTTC. Full variable domain (rest looked up from reference TRBV11-3 and TRBJ2-7): EAGVVQSPRYKIIEKKQPVAFWCNPISGHNTLYWYLQNLGQGPELLIRYENEEAVDDSQLPKDRFSAERLKGVDSTLKIQPAELGDSAVYLCASSLGSYEQYFGPGTRLTVT.